The clone carrying this TCR beta chain turned up a few times. Its cognate antigen is unknown. These data belong to a study of fetal regulatory T cell absence and autoimmunity. Overall study findings and caveats: Pancreas and cord blood did not differ much in TRB family usage. In IPEX syndrome, oligoclonal enrichment was read as supporting prenatal antigen-driven autoimmunity in the pancreas.

Trimming shortened V by 3 bases and J by 3 bases, and 12 bases separated the two germline ends. The CDR3 sequence is 14 residues long. Germline V gives CDR1 LNHDA, CDR2 SQIVND (reference sequence). The survey-level immunoSEQ assay was used. TCRdb keeps only in-frame clones here, not all; method: immunoSEQ multiplex PCR. Among 45,000 to 50,000 clones, about four fifths were seen once, and the ten largest hold approximately 0.37%. Sequencing input: cord blood. The chain carries TRBV19 and TRBJ2-7; D remains ambiguous. The TCR sequence derives from a newborn boy with IPEX syndrome. Written as DNA, the CDR3 is TGTGCCAGTAGTATGTCTCTTCAAGTCTACGAGCAGTACTTC. Residues: CASSMSLQVYEQYF.